One and the same sample provided the 9 T cell receptor beta chains below, sequenced in a study of shared clonotypes between healthy human individuals. Sequencing used immunoSEQ multiplex PCR; TCRdb keeps in-frame clones, though not all of them. Altogether around 1 million clones are present, over 75% being singletons, with the ten largest covering about 1.5%. Source material: memory CD4+ T cells sorted from blood. Subset defined: CD45RA-negative fraction. All receptors derive from a man aged 18 to 35 in good health.

The chain combines TRBV7-9 with TRBJ1-1, with TRBD1 as a possible D gene (5 bases). Trimming removed 10 bases at V and 1 base at J, with 13 bases between. Per germline, CDR1 SEHNR and CDR2 FQNEAQ (reference sequence). CDR3 length: 13 amino acids. The DNA of the CDR3 is TGTGCCACCCAGGGATCAGGGAACACTGAAGCTTTCTTT. Protein: CATQGSGNTEAFF.

The gene calls are TRBV5-1 and TRBJ2-7, with TRBD1 matching over 7 bases. J gave up 5 bases and V 4 bases, and 9 bases lay outside the gene matches. This CDR3 is built from 14 residues. Germline V CDR1 and CDR2: SGHRS, YFSETQ. For the CDR3, the DNA is TGCGCCAGCAGCAACCGACAGGGTAGAGACGAGCAGTACTTC. Translated, it gives CASSNRQGRDEQYF.

The genes are TRBV28 and TRBJ1-6, with no clear D. This CDR3 spans 12 amino acids. Germline V gene data show CDR1 as MDHEN and CDR2 as SYDVKM. Between the trimmed V and J ends, which lost 2 bases and 9 bases, there was a span of 5 bases. The CDR3 sequence: CASSLELSPLHF. The DNA for the CDR3 is TGTGCCAGCAGTTTAGAACTTTCACCCCTCCACTTT.

The chain couples TRBV5-1 to TRBJ2-5; 7 nucleotides match TRBD2. Losses at the gene ends were 4 bases for V and 7 bases for J; bases not matched to a gene: 13. Germline V gives CDR1 SGHRS, CDR2 YFSETQ. The CDR3 totals 15 residues. CDR3 amino acids: CASSPPETSTGTQYF. In DNA form, the CDR3 reads TGCGCCAGCAGCCCGCCCGAGACTAGCACAGGGACCCAGTACTTC.

This clone was detected only a few times. V and J are TRBV12-2 and TRBJ1-2. TRBV12-2 is a recognized pseudogene. This CDR3 comprises 15 residues. CDR3 coding DNA: TGTGCAAGTCGCTCGCTTACCGGGACGTATTATGGCTACACCTTC. Translating gives CASRSLTGTYYGYTF.

The J gene is TRBJ2-7, the V gene TRBV19; D is unclear. V was shortened by 5 bases and J by 3 bases, with 17 bases between the two germline ends. CDR3 length equals 15 residues. Per the germline V gene, CDR1 is LNHDA and CDR2 is SQIVND (reference sequence). CDR3 sequence reads: CASSPAAGLLYEQYF. CDR3 sequence (DNA): TGTGCCAGTAGTCCCGCGGCAGGCTTACTCTACGAGCAGTACTTC.

This clone is a singleton in its sample. The chain recombines TRBV7-2 with TRBJ2-1; D may be TRBD1 (6 bases). Germline CDR1 SGHTA, CDR2 FQGNSA. This CDR3 is 13 amino acids long. V lost 5 bases to trimming and J lost 5 bases, with 10 bases between them. CDR3 sequence (DNA): TGTGCCAGCAGCCCCGGACAGAACAATGAGCAGTTCTTC. Its protein is CASSPGQNNEQFF.

The CDR3 DNA sequence: TGTGCCAGCAGGACCCGGGACAGGGGCTACAATGAGCAGTTCTTC. This encodes CASRTRDRGYNEQFF. The genes are TRBV27 and TRBJ2-1, with 10 nucleotides matching TRBD1. Germline-derived CDR1 and CDR2 are MNHEY and SMNVEV (reference sequence). This CDR3 comprises 15 residues. V gave up 6 bases and J gave up 3 bases; unmatched junction bases: 5.

This clone came up a few times. This same CDR3 is encoded by further DNA sequences in the sample. The chain joins TRBV2 to TRBJ1-5; 7 nucleotides match TRBD1. The CDR3 has 13 residues. V shed 6 bases and J 5 bases; nucleotides not matched to a gene: 4. CDR1 and CDR2 from the germline V gene are SNHLY and FYNNEI. CDR3 nucleotides: TGTGCCAGCAGCCCCGACAGGGATCAGCCCCAGCATTTT. As protein: CASSPDRDQPQHF.